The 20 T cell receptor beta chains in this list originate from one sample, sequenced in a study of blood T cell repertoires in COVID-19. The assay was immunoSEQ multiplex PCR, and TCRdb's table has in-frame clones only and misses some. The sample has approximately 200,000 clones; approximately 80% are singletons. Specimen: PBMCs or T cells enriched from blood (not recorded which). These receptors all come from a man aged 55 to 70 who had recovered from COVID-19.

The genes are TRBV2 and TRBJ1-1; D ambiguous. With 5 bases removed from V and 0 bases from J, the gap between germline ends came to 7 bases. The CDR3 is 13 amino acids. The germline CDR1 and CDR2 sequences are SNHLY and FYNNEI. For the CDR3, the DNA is TGTGCCAGCAGTCTCTCTATGAACACTGAAGCTTTCTTT. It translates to CASSLSMNTEAFF.

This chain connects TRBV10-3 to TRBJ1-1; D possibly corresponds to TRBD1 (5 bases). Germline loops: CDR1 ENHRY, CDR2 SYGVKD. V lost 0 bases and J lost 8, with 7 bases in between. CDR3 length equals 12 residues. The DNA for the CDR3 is TGTGCCATCAGTGAGTCTGGGGGGGAAGCTTTCTTT. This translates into CAISESGGEAFF.

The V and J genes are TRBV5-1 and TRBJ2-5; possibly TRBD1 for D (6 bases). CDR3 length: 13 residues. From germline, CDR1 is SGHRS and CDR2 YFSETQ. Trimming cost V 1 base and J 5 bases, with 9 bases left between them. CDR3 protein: CASSLRQGETQYF. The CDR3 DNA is TGCGCCAGCAGCTTGCGTCAGGGGGAGACCCAGTACTTC.

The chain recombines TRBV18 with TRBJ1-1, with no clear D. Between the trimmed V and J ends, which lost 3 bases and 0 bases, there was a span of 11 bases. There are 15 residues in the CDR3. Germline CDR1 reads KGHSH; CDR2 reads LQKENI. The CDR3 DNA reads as TGTGCCAGCTCACCGTCCGGGAACATGAACACTGAAGCTTTCTTT. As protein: CASSPSGNMNTEAFF.

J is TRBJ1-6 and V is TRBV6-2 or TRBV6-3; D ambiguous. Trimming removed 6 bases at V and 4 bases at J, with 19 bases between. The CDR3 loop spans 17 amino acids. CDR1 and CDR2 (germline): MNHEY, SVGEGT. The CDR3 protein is CASSSSLGFEYNSPLHF. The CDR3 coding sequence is TGTGCCAGCAGCTCTAGCTTGGGATTTGAATATAATTCACCCCTCCACTTT.

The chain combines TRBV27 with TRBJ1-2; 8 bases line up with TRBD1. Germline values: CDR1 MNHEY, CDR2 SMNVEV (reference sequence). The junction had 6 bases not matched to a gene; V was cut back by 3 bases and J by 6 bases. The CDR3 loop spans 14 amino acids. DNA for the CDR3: TGTGCCAGCAGTTTCAGGGGGCGAGCTCATGGCTACACCTTC. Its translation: CASSFRGRAHGYTF.

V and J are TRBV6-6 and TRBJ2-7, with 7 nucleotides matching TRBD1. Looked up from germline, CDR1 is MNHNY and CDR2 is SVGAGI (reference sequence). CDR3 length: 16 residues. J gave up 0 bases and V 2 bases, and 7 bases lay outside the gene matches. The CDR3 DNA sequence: TGTGCCAGCAGTTACCCAGGGGGTCGTAGCTCCTACGAGCAGTACTTC. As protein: CASSYPGGRSSYEQYF.

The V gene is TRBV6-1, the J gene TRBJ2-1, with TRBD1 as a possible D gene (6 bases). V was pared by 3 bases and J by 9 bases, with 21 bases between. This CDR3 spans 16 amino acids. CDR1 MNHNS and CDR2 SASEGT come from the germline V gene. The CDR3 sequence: CASSDARGSPFSEQFF. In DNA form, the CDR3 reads TGTGCCAGCAGTGACGCGAGGGGGAGTCCTTTTTCTGAGCAGTTCTTC.

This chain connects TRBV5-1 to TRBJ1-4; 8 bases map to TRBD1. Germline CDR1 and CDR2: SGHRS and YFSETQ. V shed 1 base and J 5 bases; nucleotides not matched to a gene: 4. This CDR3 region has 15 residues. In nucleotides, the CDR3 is TGCGCCAGCAGCTTGTTGACAGGGGAGAATGAAAAACTGTTTTTT. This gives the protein CASSLLTGENEKLFF.

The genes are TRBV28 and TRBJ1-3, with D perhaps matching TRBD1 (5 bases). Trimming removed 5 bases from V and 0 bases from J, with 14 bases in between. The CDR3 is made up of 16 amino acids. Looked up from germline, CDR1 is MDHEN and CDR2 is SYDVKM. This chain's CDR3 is CASSEPGGSSGNTIYF. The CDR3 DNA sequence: TGTGCCAGCAGTGAGCCCGGGGGGTCCTCTGGAAACACCATATATTTT.

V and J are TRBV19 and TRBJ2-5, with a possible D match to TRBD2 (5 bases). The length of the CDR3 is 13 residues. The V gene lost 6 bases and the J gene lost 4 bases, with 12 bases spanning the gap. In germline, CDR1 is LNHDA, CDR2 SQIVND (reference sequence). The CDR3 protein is CASSLGVPETQYF. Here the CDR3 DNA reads TGTGCCAGTAGCCTCGGGGTCCCAGAGACCCAGTACTTC.

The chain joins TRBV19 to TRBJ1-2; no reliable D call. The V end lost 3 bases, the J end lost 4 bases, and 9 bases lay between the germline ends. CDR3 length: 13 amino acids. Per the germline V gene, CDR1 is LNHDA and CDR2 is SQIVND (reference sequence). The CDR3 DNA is TGTGCCAGTAGTATCGACAAGTCCTATGGCTACACCTTC. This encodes CASSIDKSYGYTF.

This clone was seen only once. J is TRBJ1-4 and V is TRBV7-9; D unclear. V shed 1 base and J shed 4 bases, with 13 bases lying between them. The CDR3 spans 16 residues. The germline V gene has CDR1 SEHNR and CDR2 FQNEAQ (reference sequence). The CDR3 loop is CASSLVTLADNEKLFF. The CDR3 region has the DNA TGTGCCAGCAGCTTAGTCACTTTAGCCGATAATGAAAAACTGTTTTTT.

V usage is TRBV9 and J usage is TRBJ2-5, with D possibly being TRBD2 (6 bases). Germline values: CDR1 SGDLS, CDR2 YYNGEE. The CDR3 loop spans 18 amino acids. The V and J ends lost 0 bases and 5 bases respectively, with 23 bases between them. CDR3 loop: CASSVVAWASEEVETQYF. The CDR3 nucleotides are TGTGCCAGCAGCGTAGTGGCCTGGGCTAGCGAAGAGGTGGAGACCCAGTACTTC. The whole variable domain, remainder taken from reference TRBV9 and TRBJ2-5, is DSGVTQTPKHLITATGQRVTLRCSPRSGDLSVYWYQQSLDQGLQFLIQYYNGEERAKGNILERFSAQQFPDLHSELNLSSLELGDSALYFCASSVVAWASEEVETQYFGPGTRLLVL.

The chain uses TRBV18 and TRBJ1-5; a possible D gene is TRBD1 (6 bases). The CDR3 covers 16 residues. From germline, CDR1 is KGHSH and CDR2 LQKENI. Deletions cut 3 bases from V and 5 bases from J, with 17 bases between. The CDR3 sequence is CASSPDRLEIYQPQHF. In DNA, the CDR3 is TGTGCCAGCTCACCCGACAGGCTCGAGATTTATCAGCCCCAGCATTTT.

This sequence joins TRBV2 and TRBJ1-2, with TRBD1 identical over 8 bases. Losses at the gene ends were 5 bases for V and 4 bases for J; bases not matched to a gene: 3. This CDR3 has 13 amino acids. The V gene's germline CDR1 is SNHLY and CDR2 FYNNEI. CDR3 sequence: CASSPDRVYGYTF. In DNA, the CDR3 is TGTGCCAGCAGTCCGGACAGGGTCTATGGCTACACCTTC.

The CDR3 protein is CASSEAGDISYGYTF. The CDR3 coding sequence is TGTGCCAGCAGTGAAGCGGGGGACATATCCTATGGCTACACCTTC. The rearrangement links TRBV6-1 to TRBJ1-2; tentatively, D is TRBD1 (6 bases). The CDR3 is made up of 15 amino acids. Trimming shortened V by 0 bases and J by 4 bases, and 12 bases separated the two germline ends. Germline CDR1 is MNHNS and CDR2 is SASEGT.

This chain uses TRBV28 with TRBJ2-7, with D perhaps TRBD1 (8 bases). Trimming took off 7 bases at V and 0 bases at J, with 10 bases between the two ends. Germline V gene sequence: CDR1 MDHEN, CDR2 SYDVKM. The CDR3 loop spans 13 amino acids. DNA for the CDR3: TGTGCCAGCAACAGGGGGGGCTCCTACGAGCAGTACTTC. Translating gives CASNRGGSYEQYF.

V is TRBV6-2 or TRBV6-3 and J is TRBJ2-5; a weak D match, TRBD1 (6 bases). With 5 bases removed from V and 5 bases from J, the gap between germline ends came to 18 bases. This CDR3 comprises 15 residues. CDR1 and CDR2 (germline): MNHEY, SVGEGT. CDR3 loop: CASSALQGPGETQYF. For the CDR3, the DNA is TGTGCCAGCAGTGCCCTCCAGGGGCCTGGGGAGACCCAGTACTTC.

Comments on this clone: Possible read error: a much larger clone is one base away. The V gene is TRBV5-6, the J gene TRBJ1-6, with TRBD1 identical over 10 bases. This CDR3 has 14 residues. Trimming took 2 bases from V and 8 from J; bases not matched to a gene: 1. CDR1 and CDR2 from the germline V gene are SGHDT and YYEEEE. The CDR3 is CASSFGTGDSPLHF. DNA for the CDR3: TGTGCCAGCAGCTTCGGGACAGGGGATTCACCCCTCCACTTT.